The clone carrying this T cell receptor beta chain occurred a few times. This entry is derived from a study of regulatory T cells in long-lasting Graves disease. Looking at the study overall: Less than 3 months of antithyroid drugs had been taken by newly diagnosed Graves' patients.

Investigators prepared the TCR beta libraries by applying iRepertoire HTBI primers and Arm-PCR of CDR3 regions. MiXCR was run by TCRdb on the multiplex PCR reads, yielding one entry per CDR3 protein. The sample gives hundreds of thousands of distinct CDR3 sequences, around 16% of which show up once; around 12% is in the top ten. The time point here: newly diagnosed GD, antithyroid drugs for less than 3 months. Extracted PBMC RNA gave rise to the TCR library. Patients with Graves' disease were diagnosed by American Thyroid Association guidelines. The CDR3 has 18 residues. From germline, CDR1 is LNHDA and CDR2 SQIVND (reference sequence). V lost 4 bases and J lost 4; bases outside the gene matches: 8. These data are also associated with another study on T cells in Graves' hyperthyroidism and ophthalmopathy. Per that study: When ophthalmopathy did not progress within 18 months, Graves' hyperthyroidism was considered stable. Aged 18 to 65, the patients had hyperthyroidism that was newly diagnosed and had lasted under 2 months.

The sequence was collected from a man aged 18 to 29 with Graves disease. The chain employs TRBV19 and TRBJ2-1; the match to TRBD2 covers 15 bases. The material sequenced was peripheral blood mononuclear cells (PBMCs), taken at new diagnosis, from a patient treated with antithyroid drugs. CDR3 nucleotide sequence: TGTGCCAGTAGTAAGGGACTAGCGGGAGGTAAGGGTTACAATGAGCAGTTCTTC. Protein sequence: CASSKGLAGGKGYNEQFF.